These 27 T cell receptor beta chains share one sample of origin, sequenced in a study of response to subunit inactivated influenza vaccine. In TCRdb, the RT-PCR reads were re-called with MiXCR into one record per CDR3 protein. Of 650,000 to 850,000 distinct CDR3 sequences listed, around 14% were seen once; the top ten hold around 7.3%. Sequences were derived from PBMCs from blood, sampled roughly 15 days before vaccination. Receptors were obtained from a man aged 50 or older who received an inactivated influenza vaccine.

V usage is TRBV7-3 and J usage is TRBJ1-1, with D perhaps TRBD1 (5 bases). This CDR3 has 13 residues. V was shortened by 5 bases and J by 7 bases, with 14 bases between the two germline ends. Germline assignment: CDR1 SGHTA and CDR2 FQGTGA. The CDR3 region is CASSNQGILEAFF. DNA of the CDR3: TGTGCCAGCAGCAACCAGGGTATCCTTGAAGCTTTCTTT.

The chain is built from TRBV6-1 and TRBJ1-5, with D maybe TRBD1 (6 bases). The CDR3 extends over 15 amino acids. V gave up 6 bases and J gave up 1 base, with 13 bases separating them. Germline CDR1 reads MNHNS; CDR2 reads SASEGT. This CDR3 is CASRTLGQSNQPQHF. DNA for the CDR3: TGTGCCAGCAGGACCCTAGGACAGAGCAATCAGCCCCAGCATTTT.

The V call is TRBV9, the J call TRBJ1-6, with unresolved D. V was trimmed by 2 bases and J by 10 bases, leaving 10 bases between them. The CDR3 totals 13 residues. The germline gives CDR1 SGDLS, CDR2 YYNGEE. The CDR3: CASSVHGKSPLHF. CDR3 DNA: TGTGCCAGCAGCGTCCATGGGAAATCACCCCTCCACTTT.

Ten or more counts support this clonotype. The chain employs TRBV7-2 and TRBJ2-3, with TRBD2 identical over 7 bases. CDR3 length equals 16 residues. V lost 4 bases to trimming and J lost 6 bases; unmatched junction nucleotides: 13. Germline CDR1 and CDR2: SGHTA and FQGNSA. For the CDR3, the DNA is TGTGCCAGCAGCTGGGGGGGACTGCCCCTTGGTGATACGCAGTATTTT. Its protein is CASSWGGLPLGDTQYF.

This clonotype was counted between two and nine times. The chain joins TRBV2 to TRBJ2-2, with D perhaps TRBD1 or TRBD2 (5 bases each). Germline V gene sequence: CDR1 SNHLY, CDR2 FYNNEI. This CDR3 spans 16 amino acids. V gave up 8 bases and J gave up 4 bases, with 20 bases separating them. This CDR3 reads CASGGRDTSSTGELFF. CDR3 sequence (DNA): TGTGCCAGCGGCGGCAGGGATACTAGTAGCACCGGGGAGCTGTTTTTT.

The chain carries TRBV6-1 and TRBJ1-4, with D uncertain. Trimming cost V 8 bases and J 8 bases, with 21 bases left between them. The CDR3 covers 15 residues. Germline CDR1 is MNHNS and CDR2 is SASEGT. CDR3 in DNA: TGTGCCAGCGCCGCAGGAGGTGTGAGCGTCGAAAAACTGTTTTTT. Translating it yields CASAAGGVSVEKLFF.

This chain connects TRBV30 to TRBJ1-2; 11 nucleotides agree with TRBD1. V was clipped by 1 base and J by 6 bases; unmatched bases: 4. Germline CDR1 reads GTSNPN; CDR2 reads SVGIG (reference sequence). The CDR3 covers 14 residues. The CDR3 loop is CAWSEGDRGNGYTF. The DNA of the CDR3 is TGTGCCTGGAGTGAGGGGGACAGGGGGAATGGCTACACCTTC.

The V and J genes are TRBV12-3 or TRBV12-4 and TRBJ1-5; a weak D match, TRBD1 (6 bases). The V and J ends lost 6 bases and 5 bases respectively, with 11 bases between them. The CDR3 contains 13 residues. CDR3 coding DNA: TGTGCCAGCAGCCGACAGGACTATCAGCCCCAGCATTTT. This codes for CASSRQDYQPQHF.

This clonotype was found many times. The chain combines TRBV28 with TRBJ2-7; D is perhaps TRBD2 (6 bases). The CDR3 runs to 15 residues. From germline, CDR1 is MDHEN and CDR2 SYDVKM. Deletions cut 2 bases from V and 2 bases from J, with 13 bases between. Here the CDR3 reads CASSLKMGGTYEQYF. DNA of the CDR3: TGTGCCAGCAGTTTAAAGATGGGGGGAACCTACGAGCAGTACTTC.

The table lists this clonotype with many counts. This sequence joins TRBV11-2 and TRBJ2-3, with 14 positions matching TRBD2. CDR1 and CDR2 from the germline V gene are SGHAT and FQNNGV. The CDR3 consists of 18 residues. The trim removed 5 bases at V and 1 base at J, leaving 8 bases unmatched. This CDR3 is CASSPRTSGRIRTDTQYF. DNA for the CDR3: TGTGCCAGCAGCCCCAGGACTAGCGGGAGGATACGCACAGATACGCAGTATTTT.

The chain links TRBV12-5 to TRBJ2-5, with TRBD2 matching 11 bases. CDR1 and CDR2 from the germline V gene are LGHNT and FRNRAP. The CDR3 sequence is 16 residues long. V dropped 3 bases and J dropped 5; count of bases not matched to a gene: 8. The CDR3 sequence: CASGLWTSGRRETQYF. The DNA of the CDR3 is TGTGCTAGTGGTTTATGGACTAGCGGGCGGCGGGAGACCCAGTACTTC.

CDR3 amino acids: CASSQTAGGPDTQYF. The DNA for the CDR3 is TGTGCCAGCAGCCAAACAGCGGGAGGTCCAGATACGCAGTATTTT. The V call is TRBV7-2, the J call TRBJ2-3, with 9 bases aligning to TRBD2. V gave up 5 bases and J gave up 4 bases; unmatched junction bases: 7. Germline CDR1 and CDR2: SGHTA and FQGNSA. This CDR3 comprises 15 residues.

This clonotype was picked up a small number of times. This rearrangement joins TRBV6-1 to TRBJ1-5, with 9 bases that match TRBD1. Germline lookup yields CDR1 MNHNS and CDR2 SASEGT. V lost 10 bases, J lost 0 bases, and 10 bases stayed unmatched. This CDR3 region has 16 residues. Written as DNA, the CDR3 is TGTGCCACCCGGGACAGGGCGTCCCCTAGCAATCAGCCCCAGCATTTT. This sequence encodes CATRDRASPSNQPQHF.

This clonotype was counted between two and nine times. The V call is TRBV9, the J call TRBJ2-7, with D possibly being TRBD1 or TRBD2 (5 bases each). Germline CDR1 reads SGDLS; CDR2 reads YYNGEE. The CDR3 runs 19 residues. Trimming took off 0 bases at V and 1 base at J, with 23 bases between the two ends. CDR3 sequence (DNA): TGTGCCAGCAGCGTAGGTCCCCCCTTAGCGACGCAGGGATCCTACGAGCAGTACTTC. It codes for CASSVGPPLATQGSYEQYF. Drawing the rest from reference TRBV9 and TRBJ2-7, the complete variable domain is DSGVTQTPKHLITATGQRVTLRCSPRSGDLSVYWYQQSLDQGLQFLIQYYNGEERAKGNILERFSAQQFPDLHSELNLSSLELGDSALYFCASSVGPPLATQGSYEQYFGPGTRLTVT.

This clonotype was detected only a few times. The chain links TRBV29-1 to TRBJ2-7, with D possibly matching TRBD2 (5 bases). V was cut by 4 bases and J by 3 bases, with 13 bases left in between. In germline, CDR1 is SQVTM, CDR2 ANQGSEA. This CDR3 contains 13 residues. The CDR3 DNA reads TGCAGCGTTGTGACCGGGATAGTCTACGAGCAGTACTTC. This gives the protein CSVVTGIVYEQYF.

The chain employs TRBV20-1 and TRBJ1-3; D not certain. The V and J ends lost 6 bases and 4 bases respectively, with 16 bases between them. Germline V gene sequence: CDR1 DFQATT, CDR2 SNEGSKA (reference sequence). The length of the CDR3 is 14 residues. Here the CDR3 DNA reads TGCAGTGCCCGGACGCAAAATCCCGGAAACACCATATATTTT. Its translation is CSARTQNPGNTIYF.

Only a few counts were recorded for this clonotype. The chain is built from TRBV10-3 and TRBJ2-5; 7 bases match TRBD2. Germline CDR1 and CDR2: ENHRY and SYGVKD. The CDR3 is 13 residues long. V shed 3 bases, J shed 4 bases, and the junction held 2 bases outside the gene matches. Written as DNA, the CDR3 is TGTGCCATCAGTGACGGGAGGATAGAGACCCAGTACTTC. Its protein is CAISDGRIETQYF.

This clonotype was seen only a few times. The J gene is TRBJ1-5, the V gene TRBV20-1; no reliable D call. The CDR3 covers 12 residues. Germline V lookup: CDR1 DFQATT, CDR2 SNEGSKA (reference sequence). Trimming left V 3 bases short and J 4 bases short, with 7 bases between. CDR3 protein: CSASLGNQPQHF. The CDR3 DNA is TGCAGTGCTAGCTTAGGAAATCAGCCCCAGCATTTT.

This clonotype turned up a few times. The limits of the CDR3 on the DNA are not certain, so only TCRdb's listed CDR3 is given. The rearrangement uses TRBV12-3 or TRBV12-4 and TRBJ2-1; the D call TRBD1 from the table was never checked on the DNA. The CDR3 sequence runs 14 residues, both termini included. CDR3 residues: CASRAGPSYNEQFF.

The chain uses TRBV15 and TRBJ2-1, with 11 nucleotides matching TRBD2. This CDR3 comprises 18 residues. Germline V gene data show CDR1 as LNHNV and CDR2 as YYDKDF (reference sequence). Unmatched junction bases numbered 10, after V lost 6 bases and J lost 0 bases. CDR3 in DNA: TGTGCCACCAGTAAGGGACTAGCGGAAAAGAGCTCCTACAATGAGCAGTTCTTC. Translated, it gives CATSKGLAEKSSYNEQFF.

V usage is TRBV20-1 and J usage is TRBJ2-3, with 8 bases fitting TRBD1. There are 14 residues in the CDR3. The V segment lost 5 bases and the J segment 2 bases; nucleotides outside the gene matches: 6. Germline CDR1 is DFQATT and CDR2 is SNEGSKA (reference sequence). CDR3 sequence: CSALGQGVTDTQYF. The CDR3 DNA is TGCAGTGCTCTTGGACAGGGAGTCACAGATACGCAGTATTTT.

V is TRBV10-3 and J is TRBJ2-7; 10 nucleotides match TRBD2. CDR1 is ENHRY, CDR2 SYGVKD, per germline. The CDR3 has 15 amino acids. The V segment lost 6 bases and the J segment 4 bases; nucleotides outside the gene matches: 9. CDR3 DNA: TGTGCCATCAGCAACCCTAGCGGGAGTCTATACGAGCAGTACTTC. Protein product: CAISNPSGSLYEQYF.

The sample holds many counts of this clonotype. This chain joins TRBV12-3 or TRBV12-4 and TRBJ1-1; D may be TRBD1 (6 bases). The germline V and J ends were trimmed by 6 bases and 5 bases, with 13 bases remaining between them. The CDR3 runs 13 residues. DNA of the CDR3: TGTGCCAGCAGCGGACAGACCGGGACTGAAGCTTTCTTT. Its translation is CASSGQTGTEAFF.

This clonotype turned up a few times. The V gene is TRBV4-1, the J gene TRBJ1-4; D call uncertain. The V end was cut by 3 bases, the J end by 9 bases, with 17 bases between. The germline gives CDR1 MGHRA, CDR2 YSYEKL. The CDR3 sequence is 15 residues long. The CDR3 DNA is TGCGCCAGCAGCCATTGGCCCCGTGAAGGGAAAAAACTGTTTTTT. Amino acid sequence: CASSHWPREGKKLFF.

This clonotype has just a few counts. V usage is TRBV6-2 or TRBV6-3 and J usage is TRBJ2-1; tentatively, D is TRBD1 (6 bases). The germline V gene has CDR1 MNHEY and CDR2 SVGEGT. The CDR3 length is 15 residues. Trimming cost V 2 bases and J 5 bases, with 13 bases left between them. The CDR3 loop is CASSYRQGKDNEQFF. CDR3 coding DNA: TGTGCCAGCAGTTACAGGCAGGGGAAAGACAATGAGCAGTTCTTC.

This clonotype was observed a handful of times. This sequence joins TRBV9 and TRBJ1-6; possible D gene TRBD1, 5 bases. Germline V gene lookup returns CDR1 SGDLS and CDR2 YYNGEE. The CDR3 runs to 15 residues. Trimming cost V 3 bases and J 10 bases, with 17 bases left between them. This CDR3 reads CASSGSLTEVSPLHF. The CDR3 DNA reads as TGTGCCAGCAGCGGGAGTTTGACAGAGGTATCACCCCTCCACTTT.

This clonotype was counted at least ten times. V is TRBV7-9 and J is TRBJ1-1; D is possibly TRBD1 (5 bases). In germline, CDR1 is SEHNR, CDR2 FQNEAQ (reference sequence). This CDR3 comprises 16 residues. The V gene lost 1 base and the J gene lost 0 bases, with 12 bases spanning the gap. CDR3 residues: CASSLGMGTMNTEAFF. The CDR3 DNA reads as TGTGCCAGCAGCTTAGGAATGGGGACTATGAACACTGAAGCTTTCTTT.